These 28 T cell receptor beta chains came from one sample sequenced in a study of blood T cell repertoires in COVID-19. This table comes from immunoSEQ multiplex PCR, and its TCRdb copy is limited to in-frame clones, with some not included. The profile shows tens of thousands of clones, 70% to 85% of them singletons. Specimen: peripheral blood. Receptors were obtained from a man aged 55 to 70 with acute or convalescent COVID-19.

This chain links TRBV5-1 with TRBJ2-7, with D perhaps TRBD1 (5 bases). The V gene lost 1 base and the J gene lost 4 bases, with 15 bases spanning the gap. The CDR3 totals 15 residues. Germline V gene data show CDR1 as SGHRS and CDR2 as YFSETQ. The CDR3 DNA sequence: TGCGCCAGCAGCTTGACTATCGACAGACCATACGAGCAGTACTTC. It specifies CASSLTIDRPYEQYF.

This clone was detected only once. This sequence joins TRBV28 and TRBJ1-1, with 10 nucleotides matching TRBD1. The CDR3 loop spans 13 amino acids. The V and J ends lost 7 bases and 4 bases, in that order; junction bases with no gene match: 3. Germline CDR1 and CDR2: MDHEN and SYDVKM. The CDR3 coding sequence is TGTGCCAGCACATGGACAGGGGGCACTGAAGCTTTCTTT. Amino acid sequence: CASTWTGGTEAFF.

J is TRBJ1-2 and V is TRBV12-3 or TRBV12-4, with D perhaps TRBD1 (5 bases). V lost 5 bases to trimming and J lost 3 bases, with 10 bases between them. The CDR3 is 13 amino acids. CDR3 in amino acids: CASSPGNDYGYTF. Written as DNA, the CDR3 is TGTGCCAGCAGTCCAGGGAATGACTATGGCTACACCTTC.

This chain joins TRBV7-2 and TRBJ2-5, with D tentatively TRBD2 (5 bases). Germline V gene lookup returns CDR1 SGHTA and CDR2 FQGNSA. Trimming removed 3 bases from V and 0 bases from J, with 14 bases in between. The CDR3 is 16 residues long. CDR3 in amino acids: CASSLGDPRYQETQYF. The DNA of the CDR3 is TGTGCCAGCAGCTTGGGAGACCCCCGGTACCAAGAGACCCAGTACTTC.

The chain has TRBV12-5 and TRBJ1-4; 9 bases agree with TRBD1. The CDR3 totals 16 residues. The junction had 6 bases not matched to a gene; V was cut back by 4 bases and J by 3 bases. Germline assignment: CDR1 LGHNT and CDR2 FRNRAP. The CDR3 nucleotides are TGTGCTAGTGGTTCCGGACAGGGGATTGCTAATGAAAAACTGTTTTTT. It translates to CASGSGQGIANEKLFF.

The count of this clone is one. The J gene is TRBJ2-3, the V gene TRBV9, with D perhaps matching TRBD2 (5 bases). The germline V gene has CDR1 SGDLS and CDR2 YYNGEE. V lost 3 bases and J lost 8, with 7 bases in between. The CDR3 sequence is 11 residues long. This CDR3 is CASSESGTQYF. The CDR3 DNA is TGTGCCAGCAGCGAAAGCGGTACGCAGTATTTT. The full variable domain, in which reference TRBV9 and TRBJ2-3 provide the parts outside the CDR3, is DSGVTQTPKHLITATGQRVTLRCSPRSGDLSVYWYQQSLDQGLQFLIQYYNGEERAKGNILERFSAQQFPDLHSELNLSSLELGDSALYFCASSESGTQYFGPGTRLTVL.

The chain recombines TRBV6-5 with TRBJ2-7; TRBD1 is a possible D gene (5 bases). The CDR3 totals 15 residues. Trimming removed 0 bases at V and 2 bases at J, with 11 bases between. Germline loops: CDR1 MNHEY, CDR2 SVGAGI. CDR3 bases: TGTGCCAGCAGTTACTCTGGTAGGGGCGCCTACGAGCAGTACTTC. This translates into CASSYSGRGAYEQYF.

The chain joins TRBV6-1 to TRBJ1-1; weak D call: TRBD1 (5 bases). Trimming removed 2 bases at V and 6 bases at J, with 10 bases between. CDR1 is MNHNS and CDR2 is SASEGT in the germline V gene. The CDR3 covers 13 residues. In DNA, the CDR3 is TGTGCCAGCAGTGAAACAGGTCCTGCTGAAGCTTTCTTT. This sequence encodes CASSETGPAEAFF.

This clone was recorded only once. The chain is built from TRBV5-1 and TRBJ1-6, with D unresolved. Germline assignment: CDR1 SGHRS and CDR2 YFSETQ. V lost 2 bases and J 5 bases, leaving 14 bases between the germline ends. The length of the CDR3 is 16 residues. The CDR3 protein is CASSLRPGSDNSPLHF. Here the CDR3 DNA reads TGCGCCAGCAGCTTAAGACCGGGGTCGGATAATTCACCCCTCCACTTT.

CDR3 protein: CASSRDGGGPTGELFF. The CDR3 DNA reads as TGCGCCAGCAGCCGGGACGGGGGGGGTCCCACCGGGGAGCTGTTTTTT. The chain links TRBV5-1 to TRBJ2-2; 8 bases line up with TRBD2. This CDR3 is built from 16 residues. J gave up 4 bases and V 4 bases, and 9 bases lay outside the gene matches. Germline CDR1 is SGHRS and CDR2 is YFSETQ.

This clone was found a few times. This chain uses TRBV5-1 with TRBJ2-2; possibly TRBD2 for D (6 bases). The germline gives CDR1 SGHRS, CDR2 YFSETQ. V lost 3 bases and J lost 1, with 13 bases in between. This CDR3 has 16 amino acids. CDR3 region: CASSSEGGLNTGELFF. The DNA for the CDR3 is TGCGCCAGCAGCTCCGAAGGAGGGTTGAACACCGGGGAGCTGTTTTTT.

This sequence joins TRBV7-9 and TRBJ2-5; 8 nucleotides agree with TRBD1. CDR1 SEHNR and CDR2 FQNEAQ come from the germline V gene (reference sequence). V trimming: 4 bases; J trimming: 5 bases; junction bases outside the gene matches: 3. The CDR3 sequence is 13 residues long. The CDR3 spells CASSSTGGETQYF. The CDR3 DNA reads TGTGCCAGCAGCTCAACAGGGGGGGAGACCCAGTACTTC.

This clone was counted between two and nine times. The chain joins TRBV7-3 to TRBJ1-1; 9 bases align to TRBD1. The CDR3 is 15 residues long. CDR1 and CDR2 (germline): SGHTA, FQGTGA. Trimming removed 3 bases from V and 7 bases from J; junction bases left unmatched: 9. The CDR3 sequence: CASSLLGQGRSEAFF. The CDR3 bases are TGTGCCAGCAGCTTGCTGGGACAGGGACGAAGTGAAGCTTTCTTT.

The gene calls are TRBV19 and TRBJ1-5; 10 nucleotides line up with TRBD1. Germline V lookup: CDR1 LNHDA, CDR2 SQIVND (reference sequence). The V and J ends lost 5 bases and 5 bases, in that order; junction bases with no gene match: 6. The CDR3 totals 15 residues. The CDR3: CASSWGQGQYQPQHF. The CDR3 bases are TGTGCCAGTAGTTGGGGACAGGGGCAATATCAGCCCCAGCATTTT.

The rearrangement uses TRBV6-5 and TRBJ1-2, with 10 bases aligning to TRBD1. J was trimmed by 3 bases and V by 2 bases; bases with no gene match: 6. The CDR3 has 16 amino acids. Germline lookup yields CDR1 MNHEY and CDR2 SVGAGI. This CDR3 reads CASSYLGTGAYYGYTF. CDR3 DNA sequence: TGTGCCAGCAGTTACCTGGGGACAGGGGCGTACTATGGCTACACCTTC.

The chain has TRBV27 and TRBJ2-2; TRBD2 aligns across 7 bases. Germline V CDR1 and CDR2: MNHEY, SMNVEV (reference sequence). The V and J ends lost 4 bases and 4 bases, in that order; junction bases with no gene match: 3. The CDR3 is 14 amino acids. The CDR3 region is CASSWGGGTGELFF. The CDR3, as DNA: TGTGCCAGCAGTTGGGGGGGAGGCACCGGGGAGCTGTTTTTT.

This clone was counted only a few times. CDR3 region: CASSLISGYTF. The CDR3 DNA follows: TGTGCCAGCAGCTTAATCAGTGGCTACACCTTC. The V gene is TRBV5-6, the J gene TRBJ1-2; the D is unclear. CDR1 and CDR2 from the germline V gene are SGHDT and YYEEEE. The V end lost 2 bases, the J end lost 7 bases, and 6 bases lay between the germline ends. The CDR3 extends over 11 amino acids. Full variable domain (missing parts from reference TRBV5-6 and TRBJ1-2): DAGVTQSPTHLIKTRGQQVTLRCSPKSGHDTVSWYQQALGQGPQFIFQYYEEEERQRGNFPDRFSGHQFPNYSSELNVNALLLGDSALYLCASSLISGYTFGSGTRLTVV.

The rearrangement uses TRBV27 and TRBJ2-7, with 10 nucleotides matching TRBD1. The germline V gene has CDR1 MNHEY and CDR2 SMNVEV (reference sequence). V was clipped by 5 bases and J by 0 bases; unmatched bases: 4. The CDR3 runs 15 residues. The CDR3 here is CASSADRGFSYEQYF. DNA for the CDR3: TGTGCCAGCAGTGCGGACAGGGGGTTCTCCTACGAGCAGTACTTC.

There are a few counts of this clone. The gene calls are TRBV28 and TRBJ1-6; D remains ambiguous. The germline CDR1 and CDR2 sequences are MDHEN and SYDVKM. This CDR3 is built from 14 residues. V lost 6 bases, J lost 5 bases, and 11 bases lay in between. DNA for the CDR3: TGTGCCAGCAGCCCAGTCACAGATAATTCACCCCTCCACTTT. Its translation: CASSPVTDNSPLHF. The complete variable domain, with remaining parts taken from reference TRBV28 and TRBJ1-6, reads DVKVTQSSRYLVKRTGEKVFLECVQDMDHENMFWYRQDPGLGLRLIYFSYDVKMKEKGDIPEGYSVSREKKERFSLILESASTNQTSMYLCASSPVTDNSPLHFGNGTRLTVT.

Of note for this clone: The same CDR3 also results from other DNA sequences found in this sample. The chain couples TRBV14 to TRBJ1-2; D perhaps matches TRBD1 (6 bases). Trimming left V 1 base short and J 5 bases short, with 8 bases between. This CDR3 region has 13 residues. Germline CDR1 reads SGHDN; CDR2 reads FVKESK. Written as DNA, the CDR3 is TGTGCCAGCAGCCAAGGCACAGGGTATGGCTACACCTTC. It specifies CASSQGTGYGYTF.

The chain employs TRBV7-9 and TRBJ2-1; TRBD2 matches at 10 bases. The CDR3 totals 15 residues. Germline assignment: CDR1 SEHNR and CDR2 FQNEAQ (reference sequence). V shed 3 bases and J 1 base; nucleotides not matched to a gene: 0. CDR3 coding DNA: TGTGCCAGCAGCTTTAGCGGGGGGTCCTACAATGAGCAGTTCTTC. Translation gives CASSFSGGSYNEQFF.

The rearrangement links TRBV6-6 to TRBJ1-1, with a possible D match to TRBD1 (6 bases). This CDR3 spans 16 amino acids. Trimming shortened V by 6 bases and J by 1 base, and 18 bases separated the two germline ends. Germline CDR1 reads MNHNY; CDR2 reads SVGAGI (reference sequence). The CDR3: CASSELQQGPNTEAFF. In nucleotides, the CDR3 is TGTGCCAGCAGCGAATTACAACAGGGTCCGAACACTGAAGCTTTCTTT.

CDR3 loop: CASSWTANYGYTF. As DNA, the CDR3 is TGTGCCAGCAGCTGGACAGCTAACTATGGCTACACCTTC. This chain joins TRBV5-6 and TRBJ1-2; D is possibly TRBD1 (6 bases). Germline V lookup: CDR1 SGHDT, CDR2 YYEEEE. CDR3 length: 13 amino acids. Trimming removed 3 bases at V and 0 bases at J, with 6 bases between.

This clone has just one count. The junction differs from germline at one of its ends, possibly a read error. The V gene is TRBV7-7, the J gene TRBJ2-3, with 11 bases that match TRBD1. The length of the CDR3 is 15 residues. From germline, CDR1 is SSHAT and CDR2 FNYEAQ (reference sequence). The CDR3 coding sequence is TGTGCTAGCAGCCCGGGACAGGGGGGGCAAGATACGCAGTATTTT. This encodes CASSPGQGGQDTQYF.

A few counts support this clone. The chain joins TRBV18 to TRBJ1-2, with a tentative D call TRBD1 (5 bases). Germline-derived CDR1 and CDR2 are KGHSH and LQKENI. This CDR3 spans 19 amino acids. Trimming stripped 0 bases from V and 4 bases from J, with 24 bases between. CDR3 DNA sequence: TGTGCCAGCTCACCACCAGGTTATGGTGGAGGGGAACTCTTCTATGGCTACACCTTC. Its translation is CASSPPGYGGGELFYGYTF.

The chain recombines TRBV28 with TRBJ1-2, with TRBD1 identical over 7 bases. J was trimmed by 6 bases and V by 2 bases; bases with no gene match: 6. Germline V gives CDR1 MDHEN, CDR2 SYDVKM. The CDR3 has 14 residues. The CDR3 DNA reads TGTGCCAGCAGTTTAAACAGGGGTAGCAATGGCTACACCTTC. Translated, it gives CASSLNRGSNGYTF.

The chain employs TRBV6-4 and TRBJ1-6; D remains ambiguous. The V end was cut by 2 bases, the J end by 10 bases, with 9 bases between. The CDR3 contains 13 residues. Per the germline V gene, CDR1 is MRHNA and CDR2 is SNTAGT. CDR3 amino acids: CASSDELRSPLHF. CDR3 sequence (DNA): TGTGCCAGCAGTGACGAGTTGAGGTCACCCCTCCACTTT.

The chain is built from TRBV6-2 or TRBV6-3 and TRBJ2-3, with a weak D call TRBD2 (7 bases). The germline CDR1 and CDR2 sequences are MNHEY and SVGEGT. The CDR3 is 17 amino acids. Between the trimmed V and J ends, which lost 0 bases and 0 bases, there was a span of 13 bases. The CDR3 reads CASSYSSGTTSTDTQYF. The CDR3 DNA reads TGTGCCAGCAGTTACTCGAGCGGGACAACAAGCACAGATACGCAGTATTTT.